This paragraph covers one T cell receptor (beta chain) sequence. Its antigen is not identified. This entry belongs to a study of T cell responses to AZD1222 COVID-19 vaccine. Sequencing was performed with immunoSEQ multiplex PCR; in TCRdb, only in-frame clones are kept and a portion is missing. The sample has tens of thousands of clones, nearly 90% seen once; the top ten hold 8.4%. Study results and limitations: Regions 160-218 and 743-854 dominated among vaccine-associated CD4 TCRs spanning spike. Possibly, clonal diversity was underestimated; donors were largely white British and included more females.

Trimming removed 5 bases at V and 8 bases at J, with 15 bases between. Germline lookup yields CDR1 SGHVS and CDR2 FQNEAQ. The CDR3 is 13 amino acids. The material was peripheral blood, obtained on day 0 of AZD1222 vaccination. This chain uses TRBV7-8 with TRBJ1-2; possibly TRBD1 for D (5 bases). The TCR was taken from an adult in good health. CDR3 residues: CASSPAGTLGYTF. In DNA form, the CDR3 reads TGTGCCAGCAGCCCAGCAGGGACCTTGGGCTACACCTTC.